One and the same sample provided the 21 T cell receptor beta chains below, sequenced in a study of identifying expanded T cells in peripheral blood. TCRdb keeps only in-frame clones here, not all; method: immunoSEQ multiplex PCR. Here the sample spans more than 85,000 clones, 70% to 90% being singletons. Sequenced input: blood. These receptors all stem from a person aged 18 to 70 in good health.

The chain joins TRBV2 to TRBJ1-4; TRBD1 matches at 8 bases. The junction had 6 bases not matched to a gene; V was cut back by 11 bases and J by 7 bases. The CDR3 has 12 residues. Looked up from germline, CDR1 is SNHLY and CDR2 is FYNNEI. The CDR3 DNA reads TGTGCCGGTGGACAGGGCTTTGAAAAACTGTTTTTT. It is translated as CAGGQGFEKLFF.

The V and J genes are TRBV7-9 and TRBJ2-3; 8 bases align to TRBD2. The CDR3 is 13 amino acids. V dropped 4 bases and J dropped 8; count of bases not matched to a gene: 5. From germline, CDR1 is SEHNR and CDR2 FQNEAQ (reference sequence). The CDR3 nucleotides are TGTGCCAGCAGCTCCGGACTAGCTGGTACGCAGTATTTT. It is translated as CASSSGLAGTQYF.

The genes are TRBV6-5 and TRBJ1-1, with D perhaps matching TRBD1 (5 bases). Trimming took off 0 bases at V and 7 bases at J, with 15 bases between the two ends. Germline V gene data show CDR1 as MNHEY and CDR2 as SVGAGI. The CDR3 spans 15 residues. Here the CDR3 DNA reads TGTGCCAGCAGTTACTCGGTAGGGGCCGCCATTGAAGCTTTCTTT. Translated, it gives CASSYSVGAAIEAFF.

This clone was seen just once. V and J are TRBV6-6 and TRBJ1-1; D is perhaps TRBD1 (5 bases). This CDR3 is built from 16 residues. Per germline, CDR1 MNHNY and CDR2 SVGAGI (reference sequence). The V and J ends lost 3 bases and 0 bases respectively, with 14 bases between them. CDR3 amino acids: CASSYRRQLLNTEAFF. The CDR3 region has the DNA TGTGCCAGCAGTTATCGGAGACAGCTTCTGAACACTGAAGCTTTCTTT.

J is TRBJ2-3 and V is TRBV11-3; no definite D call. The CDR3 is 14 amino acids. Trimming removed 5 bases at V and 1 base at J, with 10 bases between. CDR1 SGHNT and CDR2 YENEEA come from the germline V gene. In DNA, the CDR3 is TGTGCCAGCAGCCTTTCATCCCGCACAGATACGCAGTATTTT. It specifies CASSLSSRTDTQYF.

V and J are TRBV5-1 and TRBJ2-6, with D perhaps TRBD1 (5 bases). V was clipped by 0 bases and J by 0 bases, with 7 bases between them. Per the germline V gene, CDR1 is SGHRS and CDR2 is YFSETQ. The CDR3 totals 16 residues. The CDR3 DNA sequence: TGCGCCAGCAGCTTGGAGACAGTCTCTGGGGCCAACGTCCTGACTTTC. Its protein is CASSLETVSGANVLTF.

V usage is TRBV5-1 and J usage is TRBJ1-1; D gene uncertain. The CDR3 runs 18 residues. Per germline, CDR1 SGHRS and CDR2 YFSETQ. V lost 6 bases and J 3 bases, leaving 27 bases between the germline ends. CDR3 nucleotides: TGCGCCAGCAAACCCATCACCGGTTTAGGCGGGGAGTACACTGAAGCTTTCTTT. Its protein is CASKPITGLGGEYTEAFF. The full variable domain, with the rest looked up from reference TRBV5-1 and TRBJ1-1, is KAGVTQTPRYLIKTRGQQVTLSCSPISGHRSVSWYQQTPGQGLQFLFEYFSETQRNKGNFPGRFSGRQFSNSRSEMNVSTLELGDSALYLCASKPITGLGGEYTEAFFGQGTRLTVV.

V and J are TRBV27 and TRBJ2-7; 7 bases align to TRBD2. After removal of 0 bases from V and 2 bases from J, the junction contained 4 bases not matched to a gene. The CDR3 spans 15 residues. CDR1 is MNHEY, CDR2 SMNVEV, per germline (reference sequence). CDR3 amino acids: CASSLSPGLAYEQYF. DNA for the CDR3: TGTGCCAGCAGTTTATCCCCTGGACTAGCCTACGAGCAGTACTTC.

The V gene is TRBV5-1, the J gene TRBJ2-1; unclear D gene. Germline lookup yields CDR1 SGHRS and CDR2 YFSETQ. There are 13 residues in the CDR3. Trimming shortened V by 2 bases and J by 5 bases, and 8 bases separated the two germline ends. This chain's CDR3 is CASSLERNNEQFF. The DNA for the CDR3 is TGCGCCAGCAGCTTAGAAAGAAACAATGAGCAGTTCTTC. The full variable domain, its missing parts supplied by reference TRBV5-1 and TRBJ2-1, is KAGVTQTPRYLIKTRGQQVTLSCSPISGHRSVSWYQQTPGQGLQFLFEYFSETQRNKGNFPGRFSGRQFSNSRSEMNVSTLELGDSALYLCASSLERNNEQFFGPGTRLTVL.

The chain uses TRBV7-9 and TRBJ2-1; 9 bases are a match to TRBD2. J lost 7 bases, V lost 8 bases, and 15 bases had no gene match. Germline V CDR1 and CDR2: SEHNR, FQNEAQ (reference sequence). CDR3 length: 16 amino acids. The CDR3 nucleotides are TGTGCCAGCCACCCCGTCGGCGGGAGGGCCAGAAATGAGCAGTTCTTC. Its protein is CASHPVGGRARNEQFF.

This chain joins TRBV5-4 and TRBJ2-2; no clear D gene. Germline V CDR1 and CDR2: SGHNT, YYREEE (reference sequence). Trimming shortened V by 0 bases and J by 2 bases, and 17 bases separated the two germline ends. This CDR3 region has 18 residues. CDR3 sequence (DNA): TGTGCCAGCAGCTTGGAGTTAGGTCAGCTGATAAACACCGGGGAGCTGTTTTTT. This sequence encodes CASSLELGQLINTGELFF.

This chain links TRBV4-1 with TRBJ1-1, with TRBD1 identical over 7 bases. The CDR3 loop spans 15 amino acids. V was pared by 1 base and J by 1 base, with 3 bases of the junction left unmatched. Germline CDR1 MGHRA, CDR2 YSYEKL. For the CDR3, the DNA is TGCGCCAGCAGCCAAGGGAAGGGGGCGAACACTGAAGCTTTCTTT. It translates to CASSQGKGANTEAFF.

The chain employs TRBV7-8 and TRBJ2-7; 7 nucleotides line up with TRBD1. This CDR3 is built from 15 residues. Germline CDR1 and CDR2: SGHVS and FQNEAQ. The J segment lost 3 bases and the V segment lost 2 bases, leaving 7 bases of the junction unmatched. CDR3 sequence reads: CASSLTTGLDYEQYF. The CDR3 nucleotides read TGTGCCAGCAGCTTAACGACAGGGCTAGACTACGAGCAGTACTTC. The full variable domain, rest sourced from reference TRBV7-8 and TRBJ2-7, is GAGVSQSPRYKVAKRGQDVALRCDPISGHVSLFWYQQALGQGPEFLTYFQNEAQLDKSGLPSDRFFAERPEGSVSTLKIQRTQQEDSAVYLCASSLTTGLDYEQYFGPGTRLTVT.

This chain uses TRBV19 with TRBJ2-7; D might be TRBD1 (6 bases). This CDR3 spans 15 amino acids. The germline V gene encodes CDR1 LNHDA and CDR2 SQIVND (reference sequence). Between the trimmed V and J ends, which lost 3 bases and 3 bases, there was a span of 15 bases. This chain's CDR3 is CASSISQGPYYEQYF. CDR3 in DNA: TGTGCCAGTAGTATCTCACAGGGACCTTACTACGAGCAGTACTTC.

The V and J genes are TRBV7-9 and TRBJ1-2; D gene unclear. Germline V gene sequence: CDR1 SEHNR, CDR2 FQNEAQ (reference sequence). V lost 1 base, J lost 6 bases, and 15 bases lay in between. This CDR3 region has 15 residues. The CDR3 region has the DNA TGTGCCAGCAGCTTAGAGGCAGGCAGGATCCATGGCTACACCTTC. It translates to CASSLEAGRIHGYTF.

V is TRBV5-1 and J is TRBJ2-1; D is perhaps TRBD1 (5 bases). The CDR3 consists of 14 residues. V lost 2 bases, J lost 4 bases, and 10 bases lay in between. Germline CDR1 reads SGHRS; CDR2 reads YFSETQ. The CDR3 is CASSFGQGYNEQFF. In nucleotides, the CDR3 is TGCGCCAGCAGCTTCGGCCAGGGTTACAATGAGCAGTTCTTC.

The CDR3 bases are TGCAGCGTTTTGGGAAGGGACGGGGCCCCAGAGACCCAGTACTTC. Residues: CSVLGRDGAPETQYF. The chain recombines TRBV29-1 with TRBJ2-5; D possibly uses TRBD1 or TRBD2 (5 bases each). The CDR3 spans 15 residues. V lost 5 bases to trimming and J lost 4 bases, with 20 bases between them. CDR1 is SQVTM and CDR2 is ANQGSEA in the germline V gene. Supplemented by reference TRBV29-1 and TRBJ2-5, the full variable domain reads SAVISQKPSRDICQRGTSLTIQCQVDSQVTMMFWYRQQPGQSLTLIATANQGSEATYESGFVIDKFPISRPNLTFSTLTVSNMSPEDSSIYLCSVLGRDGAPETQYFGPGTRLLVL.

CDR3: CASSYDRPFTDTQYF. CDR3 nucleotides: TGCGCCAGCAGCTATGACAGGCCATTTACAGATACGCAGTATTTT. The chain joins TRBV5-1 to TRBJ2-3, with TRBD1 as a possible D gene (6 bases). This CDR3 comprises 15 residues. CDR1 and CDR2 (germline): SGHRS, YFSETQ. The ends were cut back, 3 bases at V and 3 bases at J, with 14 bases in the middle. Drawing the rest from reference TRBV5-1 and TRBJ2-3, the complete variable domain is KAGVTQTPRYLIKTRGQQVTLSCSPISGHRSVSWYQQTPGQGLQFLFEYFSETQRNKGNFPGRFSGRQFSNSRSEMNVSTLELGDSALYLCASSYDRPFTDTQYFGPGTRLTVL.

J is TRBJ2-6 and V is TRBV11-2, with no clear D. The CDR3 is 15 residues long. V dropped 5 bases and J dropped 0 bases, with 8 bases sitting between them. Germline V gene lookup returns CDR1 SGHAT and CDR2 FQNNGV. The CDR3 sequence: CASSHLSSGANVLTF. The CDR3 bases are TGTGCCAGCAGCCACCTGAGCTCTGGGGCCAACGTCCTGACTTTC.

The chain carries TRBV5-4 and TRBJ2-1; tentative D call: TRBD1 (6 bases). The V gene's germline CDR1 is SGHNT and CDR2 YYREEE (reference sequence). CDR3 length: 15 residues. The V end was cut by 0 bases, the J end by 8 bases, with 15 bases between. The DNA of the CDR3 is TGTGCCAGCAGCTTGGACCAGGGGAGAATGGATGAGCAGTTCTTC. Its protein product is CASSLDQGRMDEQFF.

The J gene is TRBJ2-4, the V gene TRBV5-1, with a weak D call TRBD1 (6 bases). Germline assignment: CDR1 SGHRS and CDR2 YFSETQ. Trimming cost V 3 bases and J 7 bases, with 8 bases left between them. The CDR3 loop spans 12 amino acids. The CDR3 protein is CASSYQGNIQYF. The CDR3 region has the DNA TGCGCCAGCAGCTACCAGGGGAACATTCAGTACTTC.